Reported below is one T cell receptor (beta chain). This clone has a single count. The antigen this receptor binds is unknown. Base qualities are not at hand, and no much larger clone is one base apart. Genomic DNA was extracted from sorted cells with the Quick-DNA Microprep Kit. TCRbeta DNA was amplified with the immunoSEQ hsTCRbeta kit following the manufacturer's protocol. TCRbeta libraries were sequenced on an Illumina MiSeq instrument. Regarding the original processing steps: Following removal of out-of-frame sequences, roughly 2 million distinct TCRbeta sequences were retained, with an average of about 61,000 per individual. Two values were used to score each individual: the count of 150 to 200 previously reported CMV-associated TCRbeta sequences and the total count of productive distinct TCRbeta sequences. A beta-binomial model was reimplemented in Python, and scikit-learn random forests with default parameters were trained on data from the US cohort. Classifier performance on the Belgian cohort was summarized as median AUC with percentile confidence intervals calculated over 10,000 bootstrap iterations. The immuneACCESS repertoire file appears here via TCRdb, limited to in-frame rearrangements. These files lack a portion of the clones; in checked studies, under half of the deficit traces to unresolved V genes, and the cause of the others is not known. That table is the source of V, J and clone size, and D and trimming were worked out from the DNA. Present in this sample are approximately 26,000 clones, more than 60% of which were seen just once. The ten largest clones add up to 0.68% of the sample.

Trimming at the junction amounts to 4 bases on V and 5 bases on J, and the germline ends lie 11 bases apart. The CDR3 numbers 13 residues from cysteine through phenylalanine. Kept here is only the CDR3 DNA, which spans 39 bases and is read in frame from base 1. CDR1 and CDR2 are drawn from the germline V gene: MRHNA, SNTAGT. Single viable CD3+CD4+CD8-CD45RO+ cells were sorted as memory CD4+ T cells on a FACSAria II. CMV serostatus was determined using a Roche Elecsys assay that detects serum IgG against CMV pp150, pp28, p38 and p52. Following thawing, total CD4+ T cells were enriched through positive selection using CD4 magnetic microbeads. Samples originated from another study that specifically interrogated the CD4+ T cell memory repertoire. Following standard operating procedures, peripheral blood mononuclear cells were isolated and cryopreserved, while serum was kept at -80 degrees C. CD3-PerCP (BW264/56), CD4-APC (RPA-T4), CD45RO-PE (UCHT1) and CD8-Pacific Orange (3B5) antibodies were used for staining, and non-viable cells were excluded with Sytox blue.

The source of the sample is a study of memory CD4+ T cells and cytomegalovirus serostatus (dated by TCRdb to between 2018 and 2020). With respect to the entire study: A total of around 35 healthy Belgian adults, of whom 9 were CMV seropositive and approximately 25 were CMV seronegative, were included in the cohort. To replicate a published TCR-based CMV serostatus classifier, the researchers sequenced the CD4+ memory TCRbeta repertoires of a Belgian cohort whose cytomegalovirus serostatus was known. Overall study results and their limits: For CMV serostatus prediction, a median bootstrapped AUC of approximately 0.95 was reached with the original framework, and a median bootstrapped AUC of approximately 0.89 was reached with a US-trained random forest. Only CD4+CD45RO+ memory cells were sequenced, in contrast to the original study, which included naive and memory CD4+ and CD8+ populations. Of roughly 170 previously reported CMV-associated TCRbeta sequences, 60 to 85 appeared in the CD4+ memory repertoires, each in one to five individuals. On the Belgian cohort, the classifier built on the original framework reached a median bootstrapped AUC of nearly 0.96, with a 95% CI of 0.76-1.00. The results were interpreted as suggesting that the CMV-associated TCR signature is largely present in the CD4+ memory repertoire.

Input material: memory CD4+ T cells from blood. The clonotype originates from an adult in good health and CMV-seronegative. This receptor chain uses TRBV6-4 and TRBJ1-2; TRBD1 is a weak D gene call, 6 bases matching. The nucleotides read TGTGCCAGCAGTGCGACAGGCACATATGGCTACACCTTC. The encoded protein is CASSATGTYGYTF.